This entry lists 6 T cell receptor beta chains sequenced from one sample in a study of shared clonotypes between healthy human individuals. The assay was immunoSEQ multiplex PCR, and TCRdb's table has in-frame clones only and misses some. Among approximately 1.4 million clones, 95% to 99% were seen once, and the ten largest hold approximately 0.45%. The sequencing input was naive CD4+ T cells sorted from blood. Specified subset: CD45RA+ positively selected. The receptors were sampled from a man aged 30-40 years in good health.

The rearrangement uses TRBV19 and TRBJ2-3; D not resolved. The CDR3 totals 15 residues. V lost 3 bases, J lost 2 bases, and 12 bases lay in between. Looked up from germline, CDR1 is LNHDA and CDR2 is SQIVND (reference sequence). The CDR3, as DNA: TGTGCCAGTAGTATGAGACCCCGGGTCACAGATACGCAGTATTTT. Translation: CASSMRPRVTDTQYF. Filled out from reference TRBV19 and TRBJ2-3, the complete variable domain reads DGGITQSPKYLFRKEGQNVTLSCEQNLNHDAMYWYRQDPGQGLRLIYYSQIVNDFQKGDIAEGYSVSREKKESFPLTVTSAQKNPTAFYLCASSMRPRVTDTQYFGPGTRLTVL.

This chain joins TRBV5-6 and TRBJ2-7, with D possibly called TRBD1 or TRBD2 (6 bases each). The CDR3 has 16 residues. Germline CDR1 and CDR2: SGHDT and YYEEEE. The V and J ends lost 0 bases and 2 bases respectively, with 15 bases between them. This CDR3 is CASSLEQGLAPYEQYF. The CDR3, as DNA: TGTGCCAGCAGCTTGGAACAGGGACTTGCCCCCTACGAGCAGTACTTC. The complete variable domain, with remaining parts taken from reference TRBV5-6 and TRBJ2-7, reads DAGVTQSPTHLIKTRGQQVTLRCSPKSGHDTVSWYQQALGQGPQFIFQYYEEEERQRGNFPDRFSGHQFPNYSSELNVNALLLGDSALYLCASSLEQGLAPYEQYFGPGTRLTVT.

This rearrangement joins TRBV5-1 to TRBJ2-3, with a possible D match to TRBD1 (5 bases). This CDR3 comprises 14 residues. Germline lookup yields CDR1 SGHRS and CDR2 YFSETQ. V gave up 4 bases and J gave up 1 base, with 10 bases separating them. This chain's CDR3 is CASSGAYRTDTQYF. CDR3 coding DNA: TGCGCCAGCAGCGGGGCCTACCGCACAGATACGCAGTATTTT.

The genes are TRBV18 and TRBJ2-3; D not resolved. The CDR3 is 13 residues long. Germline V gives CDR1 KGHSH, CDR2 LQKENI. Trimming stripped 3 bases from V and 4 bases from J, with 8 bases between. The CDR3 coding sequence is TGTGCCAGCTCACCCGATAGGCCAGATACGCAGTATTTT. It translates to CASSPDRPDTQYF.

The chain has TRBV4-1 and TRBJ2-3; D call uncertain. V lost 1 base to trimming and J lost 2 bases, with 7 bases between them. CDR3 size: 14 residues. Germline V gene sequence: CDR1 MGHRA, CDR2 YSYEKL. The CDR3 loop is CASSQVTNTDTQYF. In DNA form, the CDR3 reads TGCGCCAGCAGCCAAGTTACGAACACAGATACGCAGTATTTT.

The rearrangement links TRBV6-5 to TRBJ1-3; D uncertain. V was cut by 1 base and J by 4 bases, with 14 bases left in between. The V gene's germline CDR1 is MNHEY and CDR2 SVGAGI. The CDR3 spans 16 residues. The chain's CDR3 is CASSYLVPTQGNTIYF. In DNA form, the CDR3 reads TGTGCCAGCAGTTACTTGGTCCCAACGCAGGGAAACACCATATATTTT.